The TCR beta chain under discussion was sequenced for a study of T cells expressing NK-cell markers. The germline gives CDR1 MNHEY, CDR2 SVGEGT. The CDR3 sequence is 16 residues long. With the 5' RACE reads reprocessed, TCRdb shows one record per CDR3 protein and no DNA. Its clone listing holds roughly 160,000 distinct CDR3 sequences. In regard to this clonotype: The antigen is unknown.

Broader study findings: One observes that, in a few donors, these clonotypes were also the leading ones within the CD3+CD56-NKG2C+ fraction.

V and J are TRBV6-2 or TRBV6-3 and TRBJ1-1. Sequenced input: blood T cells: a sorted CD56 or NKG2C T cell subset, CD4+ or CD8+ T cells, or bulk PBMC T cells (not recorded which). The sequence was obtained from a man between 18 and 69 years old in good health. The CDR3 sequence is CASSYSEVGSYTEAFF.